Shown below are 18 T cell receptor beta chains from a single sample sequenced in a study of shared clonotypes between healthy human individuals (dated by TCRdb to 2019 to 2021). Preparation of the library involved the immunoSEQ multiplex PCR assay. TCRdb took this table from immuneACCESS and kept in-frame rearrangements with V and J called. Such tables lack part of the clones; where checked against another copy, unresolved V genes explain under half of the gap, and the rest is unexplained. Present in this sample are fewer than 2.5 million clones, 93% of which were seen just once. More than 0.35% of the sample goes to the ten largest clones. The sample comprised naive CD4+ T cells from PBMCs. The sample's cell subset or site, from its label and the paper: CD45RA+ positively selected. The receptors here all came from a man aged 18 to 30 in good health. Some clones in this sample may be carry-over from other donors' samples.

The chain employs TRBV5-1 and TRBJ2-2; a possible D gene is TRBD2 (5 bases). The CDR3 sequence is 15 residues long. With 4 bases removed from V and 0 bases from J, the gap between germline ends came to 10 bases. Per the germline V gene, CDR1 is SGHRS and CDR2 is YFSETQ. CDR3 coding DNA: TGCGCCAGCAGCGAAGCGGCCGCGAACACCGGGGAGCTGTTTTTT. As protein: CASSEAAANTGELFF.

In its sample, this clone was seen a few times. This sample also contains other DNA sequences that code for the same CDR3. This chain joins TRBV20-1 and TRBJ1-2; D gene uncertain. The CDR3 has 11 residues. The V end was cut by 1 base, the J end by 8 bases, with 8 bases between. CDR1 and CDR2 (germline): DFQATT, SNEGSKA (reference sequence). The CDR3 bases are TGCAGTGCTAGAGTAGGGTACGGCTACACCTTC. This encodes CSARVGYGYTF.

This clone has just one count. This chain connects TRBV10-2 to TRBJ2-5; 8 bases align to TRBD2. With 6 bases clipped from V and 5 bases from J, the junction kept 5 bases outside the gene matches. The CDR3 has 13 amino acids. Germline V gives CDR1 WSHSY, CDR2 SAAADI. The CDR3 DNA reads TGCGCCAGCAGGCACTCTAGCGGGGAGACCCAGTACTTC. Its translation: CASRHSSGETQYF.

The chain recombines TRBV11-1 with TRBJ1-1; D might be TRBD1 (5 bases). Germline V gives CDR1 SGHAT, CDR2 FQDESV (reference sequence). The CDR3 has 16 amino acids. V was trimmed by 1 base and J by 1 base, leaving 13 bases between them. The chain's CDR3 is CASSLGIGQGNTEAFF. CDR3 in DNA: TGTGCCAGCAGCTTAGGAATCGGGCAGGGGAACACTGAAGCTTTCTTT.

The chain employs TRBV11-2 and TRBJ2-7; 9 bases line up with TRBD1. The CDR3 loop spans 14 amino acids. Trimming took 5 bases from V and 2 from J; bases not matched to a gene: 4. Germline assignment: CDR1 SGHAT and CDR2 FQNNGV. The CDR3 loop reads CASSIRQGAYEQYF. In DNA, the CDR3 is TGTGCCAGCAGCATAAGACAGGGGGCCTACGAGCAGTACTTC.

The CDR3 here is CAWSDSPWVYEQFF. Here the CDR3 DNA reads TGTGCCTGGAGTGATAGTCCTTGGGTGTATGAGCAGTTCTTC. This chain connects TRBV30 to TRBJ2-1; D uncertain. Trimming removed 1 base at V and 8 bases at J, with 15 bases between. This CDR3 comprises 14 residues. In germline, CDR1 is GTSNPN, CDR2 SVGIG (reference sequence).

The V call is TRBV2, the J call TRBJ1-1; maybe TRBD1 (6 bases). CDR3 size: 15 residues. Germline CDR1 SNHLY, CDR2 FYNNEI. V lost 0 bases to trimming and J lost 4 bases, with 12 bases between them. The CDR3 loop reads CASSEATGRGTEAFF. The DNA of the CDR3 is TGTGCCAGCAGTGAAGCGACAGGTCGAGGCACTGAAGCTTTCTTT. Full variable domain (remainder filled in from reference TRBV2 and TRBJ1-1): EPEVTQTPSHQVTQMGQEVILRCVPISNHLYFYWYRQILGQKVEFLVSFYNNEISEKSEIFDDQFSVERPDGSNFTLKIRSTKLEDSAMYFCASSEATGRGTEAFFGQGTRLTVV.

On this clone itself: This specimen includes other DNA sequences encoding the same CDR3. The gene calls are TRBV7-3 and TRBJ2-3; TRBD2 agrees at 12 bases. V gave up 4 bases and J gave up 0 bases; unmatched junction bases: 2. CDR1 is SGHTA, CDR2 FQGTGA, per germline. The CDR3 is 16 residues long. CDR3 residues: CASSSLAGGSTDTQYF. The CDR3 DNA follows: TGTGCCAGCAGCTCGCTAGCGGGAGGGAGCACAGATACGCAGTATTTT.

The chain joins TRBV28 to TRBJ2-7; tentatively, D is TRBD1 (8 bases). V was trimmed by 3 bases and J by 2 bases, leaving 14 bases between them. This CDR3 contains 15 residues. Germline CDR1 reads MDHEN; CDR2 reads SYDVKM. Here the CDR3 reads CASSLRGGQAYEQYF. In DNA, the CDR3 is TGTGCCAGCAGTTTGAGGGGGGGACAGGCCTACGAGCAGTACTTC.

The J gene is TRBJ2-1, the V gene TRBV25-1; TRBD1 matches 8 bases. The length of the CDR3 is 16 residues. J was trimmed by 5 bases and V by 2 bases; bases with no gene match: 8. The germline CDR1 and CDR2 sequences are MGHDK and SYGVNS. CDR3 amino acids: CASSELRTGLNNEQFF. CDR3 nucleotides: TGTGCCAGCAGTGAACTCAGGACAGGGCTAAACAATGAGCAGTTCTTC.

The chain uses TRBV19 and TRBJ2-7, with D possibly matching TRBD2 (5 bases). This CDR3 contains 14 residues. Germline V lookup: CDR1 LNHDA, CDR2 SQIVND (reference sequence). Trimming cost V 5 bases and J 3 bases, with 14 bases left between them. This chain's CDR3 is CASSPRGELYEQYF. The DNA of the CDR3 is TGTGCCAGTAGTCCCCGGGGTGAGCTCTACGAGCAGTACTTC.

The rearrangement uses TRBV4-2 and TRBJ1-4, with D unresolved. CDR3 length equals 14 residues. Trimming left V 1 base short and J 7 bases short, with 10 bases between. Germline loops: CDR1 LGHNA, CDR2 YNFKEQ. In DNA, the CDR3 is TGTGCCAGCAGCCAAGGGCAGGCTGCTGAAAAACTGTTTTTT. Translated, it gives CASSQGQAAEKLFF.

This chain joins TRBV4-1 and TRBJ2-6; 10 bases are a match to TRBD1. Germline loops: CDR1 MGHRA, CDR2 YSYEKL. The ends lost 3 bases at V and 1 base at J; junction bases unmatched: 3. The CDR3 consists of 17 residues. CDR3 loop: CASSQWDRGSGANVLTF. For the CDR3, the DNA is TGCGCCAGCAGCCAGTGGGACAGGGGATCTGGGGCCAACGTCCTGACTTTC.

This clone was seen once. V and J are TRBV9 and TRBJ1-3, with 9 bases identical to TRBD1. V shed 3 bases, J shed 2 bases, and the junction held 6 bases outside the gene matches. The CDR3 consists of 16 residues. CDR1 is SGDLS and CDR2 is YYNGEE in the germline V gene. The CDR3 reads CASSDWDRVAGNTIYF. The CDR3 coding sequence is TGTGCCAGCAGCGATTGGGACAGGGTTGCTGGAAACACCATATATTTT. The entire variable domain, with the rest obtained from reference TRBV9 and TRBJ1-3, is as follows: DSGVTQTPKHLITATGQRVTLRCSPRSGDLSVYWYQQSLDQGLQFLIQYYNGEERAKGNILERFSAQQFPDLHSELNLSSLELGDSALYFCASSDWDRVAGNTIYFGEGSWLTVV.

The chain carries TRBV18 and TRBJ2-7; D call uncertain. Germline V gene lookup returns CDR1 KGHSH and CDR2 LQKENI. The CDR3 has 13 residues. Trimming left V 6 bases short and J 3 bases short, with 12 bases between. The CDR3 sequence is CASSPSNRYEQYF. The DNA of the CDR3 is TGTGCCAGCTCCCCATCTAACCGCTACGAGCAGTACTTC.

This sequence joins TRBV5-8 and TRBJ1-1; possible D gene TRBD1, 5 bases. V was clipped by 1 base and J by 1 base, with 11 bases between them. The CDR3 is 15 residues long. Germline assignment: CDR1 SGHTS and CDR2 YDEGEE. CDR3 sequence (DNA): TGTGCCAGCAGCTTGTTAGGGGCGGGGAACACTGAAGCTTTCTTT. As protein: CASSLLGAGNTEAFF. Together with reference TRBV5-8 and TRBJ1-1, the CDR3 gives the full variable domain: EAGVTQSPTHLIKTRGQQATLRCSPISGHTSVYWYQQALGLGLQFLLWYDEGEERNRGNFPPRFSGRQFPNYSSELNVNALELEDSALYLCASSLLGAGNTEAFFGQGTRLTVV.

The genes are TRBV5-1 and TRBJ2-7; D tentatively fits TRBD1 or TRBD2 (5 bases each). Trimming left V 3 bases short and J 0 bases short, with 19 bases between. This CDR3 is 17 amino acids long. Germline V gene data show CDR1 as SGHRS and CDR2 as YFSETQ. For the CDR3, the DNA is TGCGCCAGCAGCTCCTCTCCTGGGGGTCCCTCCTCCTACGAGCAGTACTTC. This translates into CASSSSPGGPSSYEQYF.

V usage is TRBV28 and J usage is TRBJ2-3; D gene ambiguous. CDR1 is MDHEN, CDR2 SYDVKM, per germline. V was pared by 6 bases and J by 7 bases, with 17 bases between. This CDR3 has 14 amino acids. The CDR3 here is CASRILSLTNTQYF. The CDR3 region has the DNA TGTGCCAGCAGAATCCTCTCCCTCACGAATACGCAGTATTTT.